These 14 T cell receptor beta chains were all obtained from the same sample, sequenced in a study of B cell selection in AIRE deficiency. Data came from immunoSEQ multiplex PCR; TCRdb stores just in-frame clones and leaves some out. This table has about 26,000 clones, approximately 90% appearing once. Regulatory T cells were sorted as CD4+CD25hiCD127low/negative. Sequencing input: CD4+CD25+ Tregs sorted from PBMCs. The source of these receptors is a human donor in good health.

The rearrangement uses TRBV15 and TRBJ1-6; D is undetermined. Trimming left V 5 bases short and J 6 bases short, with 20 bases between. Germline lookup yields CDR1 LNHNV and CDR2 YYDKDF (reference sequence). The CDR3 sequence is 17 residues long. The CDR3 loop is CATSGHYKGGPNSPLHF. For the CDR3, the DNA is TGTGCCACCAGCGGGCATTACAAGGGCGGCCCTAATTCACCCCTCCACTTT.

The gene calls are TRBV11-3 and TRBJ1-1, with no clear D. CDR1 and CDR2 (germline): SGHNT, YENEEA. The CDR3 is 16 amino acids. With 8 bases removed from V and 10 bases from J, the gap between germline ends came to 29 bases. The CDR3 DNA reads as TGTGCCAGCCCAAACCGGGTGGACCAACCGCGGTTTGGAGCTTTCTTT. As protein: CASPNRVDQPRFGAFF.

The chain joins TRBV2 to TRBJ2-5, with no clear D. The CDR3 consists of 14 residues. The ends were cut back, 7 bases at V and 1 base at J, with 13 bases in the middle. Germline V gene sequence: CDR1 SNHLY, CDR2 FYNNEI. CDR3 amino acids: CASKETSLQETQYF. The DNA for the CDR3 is TGTGCCAGCAAGGAAACTTCACTCCAAGAGACCCAGTACTTC.

The chain uses TRBV27 and TRBJ2-4; no clear D gene. Germline CDR1 is MNHEY and CDR2 is SMNVEV (reference sequence). Trimming removed 8 bases from V and 1 base from J, with 3 bases in between. The CDR3 covers 11 residues. In DNA, the CDR3 is TGTGCCAGCGGGGCCAAAAACATTCAGTACTTC. Translation gives CASGAKNIQYF.

This clone was detected a few times. This chain joins TRBV7-9 and TRBJ1-4, with a tentative D call TRBD1 (5 bases). The germline CDR1 and CDR2 sequences are SEHNR and FQNEAQ (reference sequence). The V end lost 5 bases, the J end lost 0 bases, and 13 bases lay between the germline ends. The CDR3 has 16 amino acids. CDR3 nucleotide sequence: TGTGCCAGCAGCCCAAGATGGGGGGCAACTAATGAAAAACTGTTTTTT. Translation gives CASSPRWGATNEKLFF.

V and J are TRBV23-1 and TRBJ2-7; D might be TRBD1 or TRBD2, each matching 6 bases. TRBV23-1 is treated as an ORF (open reading frame) with a function not yet certain. Trimming pared 4 bases from V and 0 bases from J, leaving 25 bases between. The CDR3 totals 19 residues. The DNA for the CDR3 is TGCGCCAGCAGTCTCAAAGGGACATTGGGGGGCGAGCCCTCCTACGAGCAGTACTTC. As protein: CASSLKGTLGGEPSYEQYF.

This chain uses TRBV5-1 with TRBJ1-1, with D maybe TRBD1 (5 bases). CDR3 length: 13 amino acids. Germline CDR1 and CDR2: SGHRS and YFSETQ. The V and J ends lost 7 bases and 4 bases respectively, with 14 bases between them. The CDR3 nucleotides read TGCGCCAGCGCAACCGGGACGTTCACTGAAGCTTTCTTT. It encodes CASATGTFTEAFF.

This chain's CDR3 is CASTHTGGAGDPTGYTF. Here the CDR3 DNA reads TGCGCCAGCACCCATACAGGGGGCGCAGGGGATCCCACCGGCTACACCTTC. The chain recombines TRBV5-1 with TRBJ1-2, with 9 bases matching TRBD1. CDR1 is SGHRS and CDR2 is YFSETQ in the germline V gene. The CDR3 contains 17 residues. Trimming at V came to 6 bases and at J to 8 bases, leaving 20 bases not matched to a gene. The variable domain in full, completed from reference TRBV5-1 and TRBJ1-2, reads KAGVTQTPRYLIKTRGQQVTLSCSPISGHRSVSWYQQTPGQGLQFLFEYFSETQRNKGNFPGRFSGRQFSNSRSEMNVSTLELGDSALYLCASTHTGGAGDPTGYTFGSGTRLTVV.

The rearrangement links TRBV7-9 to TRBJ2-5; 11 positions match TRBD2. The V segment lost 5 bases and the J segment 5 bases; nucleotides outside the gene matches: 4. In germline, CDR1 is SEHNR, CDR2 FQNEAQ (reference sequence). The length of the CDR3 is 14 residues. Written as DNA, the CDR3 is TGTGCCAGCAGCGCTAGCGGGGGGAGGGAGACCCAGTACTTC. It yields the protein CASSASGGRETQYF.

The rearrangement links TRBV28 to TRBJ2-7; TRBD2 is a possible D gene (5 bases). The ends were cut back, 5 bases at V and 5 bases at J, with 19 bases in the middle. The CDR3 runs to 15 residues. CDR1 is MDHEN and CDR2 is SYDVKM in the germline V gene. This chain's CDR3 is CASSPFGIGRHEQYF. CDR3 in DNA: TGTGCCAGCAGTCCCTTCGGGATCGGACGGCACGAGCAGTACTTC.

The genes are TRBV7-9 and TRBJ1-1, with D possibly TRBD1 on 6 matching bases. The V gene lost 5 bases and the J gene lost 6 bases, with 19 bases spanning the gap. The CDR3 contains 15 residues. Germline V gene data show CDR1 as SEHNR and CDR2 as FQNEAQ (reference sequence). For the CDR3, the DNA is TGTGCCAGCAGCCATCGGGGGCGGATTGGGGCTGAAGCTTTCTTT. Translation gives CASSHRGRIGAEAFF.

A single count supports this clone. The chain carries TRBV6-5 and TRBJ1-5; TRBD1 agrees at 7 bases. Germline values: CDR1 MNHEY, CDR2 SVGAGI. This CDR3 contains 15 residues. V was clipped by 4 bases and J by 0 bases; unmatched bases: 3. For the CDR3, the DNA is TGTGCCAGCAGTTCCCGGGACAGTAGCAATCAGCCCCAGCATTTT. As protein: CASSSRDSSNQPQHF.

The count of this clone is one. V and J are TRBV5-1 and TRBJ2-7, with TRBD1 matching over 7 bases. Germline V gene sequence: CDR1 SGHRS, CDR2 YFSETQ. The length of the CDR3 is 13 residues. Trimming took 4 bases from V and 3 from J; bases not matched to a gene: 4. The CDR3 DNA sequence: TGCGCCAGCAGCCAGACAGGGCTCTACGAGCAGTACTTC. It encodes CASSQTGLYEQYF.

The chain uses TRBV7-6 and TRBJ2-3; TRBD2 might be the D (7 bases). CDR1 is SGHVS, CDR2 FNYEAQ, per germline. CDR3 size: 15 residues. The V end lost 4 bases, the J end lost 1 base, and 12 bases lay between the germline ends. The CDR3 DNA reads TGTGCCAGCAGCTATCGGGGGGCAGGCACAGATACGCAGTATTTT. This gives the protein CASSYRGAGTDTQYF.